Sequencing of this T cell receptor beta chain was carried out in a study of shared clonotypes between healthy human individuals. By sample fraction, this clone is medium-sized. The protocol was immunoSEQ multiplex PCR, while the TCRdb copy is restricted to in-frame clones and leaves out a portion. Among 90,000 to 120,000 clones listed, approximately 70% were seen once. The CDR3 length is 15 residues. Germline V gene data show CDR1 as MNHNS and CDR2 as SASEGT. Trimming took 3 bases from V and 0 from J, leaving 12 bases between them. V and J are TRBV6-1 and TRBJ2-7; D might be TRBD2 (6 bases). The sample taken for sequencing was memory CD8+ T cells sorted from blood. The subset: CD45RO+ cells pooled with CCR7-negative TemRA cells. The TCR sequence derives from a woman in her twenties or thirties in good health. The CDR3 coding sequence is TGTGCCAGCAGTGAGTTAGGCGGGGACTCCTACGAGCAGTACTTC. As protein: CASSELGGDSYEQYF.